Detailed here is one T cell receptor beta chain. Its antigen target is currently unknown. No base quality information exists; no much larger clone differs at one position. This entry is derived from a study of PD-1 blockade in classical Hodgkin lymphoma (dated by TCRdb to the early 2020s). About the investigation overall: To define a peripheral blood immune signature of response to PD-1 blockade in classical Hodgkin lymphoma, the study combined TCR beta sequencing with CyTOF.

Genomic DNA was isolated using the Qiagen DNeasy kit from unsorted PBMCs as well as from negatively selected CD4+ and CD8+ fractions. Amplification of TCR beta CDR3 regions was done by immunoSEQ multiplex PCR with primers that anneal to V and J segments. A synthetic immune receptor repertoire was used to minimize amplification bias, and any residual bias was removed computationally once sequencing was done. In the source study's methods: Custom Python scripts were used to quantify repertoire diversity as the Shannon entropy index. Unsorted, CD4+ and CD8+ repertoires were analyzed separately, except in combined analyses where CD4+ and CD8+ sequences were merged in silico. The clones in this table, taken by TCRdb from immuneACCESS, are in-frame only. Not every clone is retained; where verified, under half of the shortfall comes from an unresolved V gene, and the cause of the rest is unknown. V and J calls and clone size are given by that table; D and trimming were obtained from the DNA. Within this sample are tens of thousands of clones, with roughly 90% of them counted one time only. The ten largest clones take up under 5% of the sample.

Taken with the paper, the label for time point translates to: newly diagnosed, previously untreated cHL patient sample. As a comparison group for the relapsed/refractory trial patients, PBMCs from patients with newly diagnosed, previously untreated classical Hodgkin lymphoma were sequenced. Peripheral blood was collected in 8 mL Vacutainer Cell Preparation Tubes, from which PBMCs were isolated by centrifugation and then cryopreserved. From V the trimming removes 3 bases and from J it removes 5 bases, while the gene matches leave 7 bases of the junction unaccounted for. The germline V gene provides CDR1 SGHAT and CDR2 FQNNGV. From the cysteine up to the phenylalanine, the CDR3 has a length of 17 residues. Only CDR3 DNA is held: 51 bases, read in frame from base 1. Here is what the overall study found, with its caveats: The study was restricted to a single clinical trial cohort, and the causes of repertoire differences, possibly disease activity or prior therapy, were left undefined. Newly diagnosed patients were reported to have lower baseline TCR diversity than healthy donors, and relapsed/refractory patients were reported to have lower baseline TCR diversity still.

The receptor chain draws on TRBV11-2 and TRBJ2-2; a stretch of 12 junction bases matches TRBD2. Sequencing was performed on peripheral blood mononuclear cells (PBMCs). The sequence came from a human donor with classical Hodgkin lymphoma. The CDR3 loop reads CASSFPTSGSETGELFF. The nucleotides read TGTGCCAGCAGCTTCCCGACTAGCGGGAGTGAGACCGGGGAGCTGTTTTTT.